This TCR beta chain appears in the sequencing data of a study of T cell repertoires in cytomegalovirus infection. Study as a whole: CMV infection and matching HLA type were both indicated by public TCR beta signatures. General study results and limits: Carriage of CMV together with the relevant HLA was identifiable through cumulative public TCR beta family frequency. Clonotype analysis showed dominance of the ex vivo response by HLA-C-restricted CMV-specific TCR beta clonotypes.

In its sample, this clonotype was seen many times. No antigen is known for it. MiXCR was run by TCRdb on the reads, yielding one entry per CDR3 protein. The sample includes approximately 500,000 distinct CDR3 sequences, around a quarter of them seen just once. This clonotype was sampled from a human donor in good health (CMV status not recorded). Some clones in this sample may be carry-over from other donors' samples. The sample comprised PBMCs.

CDR3: CASSLGRSGPYNEQFF. Written as DNA, the CDR3 is TGTGCCAGCAGCTTAGGACGTAGCGGTCCCTACAATGAGCAGTTCTTC. The rearrangement uses TRBV7-2 and TRBJ2-1, with D tentatively TRBD2 (6 bases). This CDR3 has 16 residues. V shed 1 base and J shed 2 bases, with 12 bases lying between them. Per germline, CDR1 SGHTA and CDR2 FQGNSA.